The 4 T cell receptor beta chains given below trace back to one sample, sequenced in a study of blood T cell repertoires in COVID-19. The protocol was immunoSEQ multiplex PCR, while the TCRdb copy is restricted to in-frame clones and leaves out a portion. The data show about 56,000 clones, 89% seen once. The sample was peripheral blood. These TCRs come from a woman aged 55-75 years with COVID-19, enrolled during active disease.

The rearrangement uses TRBV10-2 and TRBJ2-1; 7 bases match TRBD2. CDR1 is WSHSY, CDR2 SAAADI, per germline. The CDR3 contains 15 residues. J lost 0 bases, V lost 4 bases, and 3 bases had no gene match. The CDR3 sequence: CASSAASGSYNEQFF. The CDR3 DNA follows: TGCGCCAGCAGTGCGGCTAGCGGCTCCTACAATGAGCAGTTCTTC.

The rearrangement links TRBV5-6 to TRBJ1-6; 7 bases agree with TRBD1. CDR3 length equals 12 residues. Germline trimming cut 7 bases from V and 7 bases from J; bases unmatched to any gene: 2. Germline-derived CDR1 and CDR2 are SGHDT and YYEEEE. The CDR3 DNA is TGTGCCAGCGGGACAGAGAATTCACCCCTCCACTTT. Residues: CASGTENSPLHF. Full variable domain (outside the CDR3, taken from reference TRBV5-6 and TRBJ1-6): DAGVTQSPTHLIKTRGQQVTLRCSPKSGHDTVSWYQQALGQGPQFIFQYYEEEERQRGNFPDRFSGHQFPNYSSELNVNALLLGDSALYLCASGTENSPLHFGNGTRLTVT.

The genes are TRBV3-1 (or the pseudogene TRBV3-2) and TRBJ2-3; 7 bases are shared with TRBD2. V trimming: 1 base; J trimming: 4 bases; junction bases outside the gene matches: 8. There are 16 residues in the CDR3. Per germline, CDR1 LGHDT and CDR2 YNNKEL (reference sequence). The CDR3 protein is CASSQALAGDADTQYF. CDR3 bases: TGTGCCAGCAGCCAAGCCTTGGCGGGAGACGCAGATACGCAGTATTTT.

This chain uses TRBV5-5 with TRBJ1-1; D gene ambiguous. Trimming removed 0 bases at V and 4 bases at J, with 7 bases between. CDR3 size: 13 residues. Germline V lookup: CDR1 SGHKS, CDR2 YYEKEE (reference sequence). CDR3 DNA sequence: TGTGCCAGCAGCTTGGGGCTTTCCACTGAAGCTTTCTTT. Its translation is CASSLGLSTEAFF.